One and the same sample provided the 2 T cell receptor beta chains below, sequenced in a study of glioma-infiltrating T cells after dendritic cell vaccination. Clones were sequenced by immunoSEQ multiplex PCR, and TCRdb holds only the in-frame ones, with some missing. The sample carries about 38,000 clones, 82% recorded once. The sequencing here drew on blood, taken before dendritic cell vaccination. The source is a human donor with glioblastoma.

This clone was counted a few times. This chain connects TRBV18 to TRBJ2-3; 13 nucleotides align to TRBD2. After removal of 3 bases from V and 3 bases from J, the junction contained 9 bases not matched to a gene. The germline V gene has CDR1 KGHSH and CDR2 LQKENI. The CDR3 has 18 amino acids. The chain's CDR3 is CASSPRTSGGIVTDTQYF. The CDR3 nucleotides read TGTGCCAGCTCACCTCGGACTAGCGGGGGTATCGTTACAGATACGCAGTATTTT.

The chain recombines TRBV7-3 with TRBJ2-6; 10 positions agree with TRBD1. The CDR3 consists of 18 residues. V trimming: 5 bases; J trimming: 0 bases; junction bases outside the gene matches: 7. Germline CDR1 reads SGHTA; CDR2 reads FQGTGA. CDR3 in DNA: TGTGCCAGCAGCCCGGGGACAGGGGTACTCTCTGGGGCCAACGTCCTGACTTTC. Encoded protein: CASSPGTGVLSGANVLTF.